The 12 T cell receptor beta chains listed next were all sequenced from one sample in a study of OX40 agonist ivuxolimab in advanced cancers. Assay used: immunoSEQ multiplex PCR; TCRdb lists only in-frame clones, some missing. The table shows 65,000 to 90,000 clones, with around 80% occurring only once. Sequences were derived from CD4+ or CD8+ T cells sorted from blood, sampled in a trial of the OX40 agonist ivuxolimab. Source of these receptors: an adult with an advanced solid tumor such as melanoma, head and neck, liver or kidney cancer.

This rearrangement joins TRBV5-1 to TRBJ1-4, with a possible D match to TRBD1 (5 bases). This CDR3 comprises 15 residues. With 1 base removed from V and 4 bases from J, the gap between germline ends came to 11 bases. CDR1 and CDR2 (germline): SGHRS, YFSETQ. CDR3 loop: CASSLQGGLNEKLFF. CDR3 in DNA: TGCGCCAGCAGCTTGCAGGGAGGCCTTAATGAAAAACTGTTTTTT.

The table lists this clone with a count of one. This chain joins TRBV5-1 and TRBJ2-5, with 8 bases matching TRBD2. This CDR3 comprises 16 residues. From germline, CDR1 is SGHRS and CDR2 YFSETQ. After removal of 1 base from V and 1 base from J, the junction contained 6 bases not matched to a gene. The CDR3, as DNA: TGCGCCAGCAGCTTGAACCGAGCGGGGGTCCAAGAGACCCAGTACTTC. Its translation is CASSLNRAGVQETQYF.

V is TRBV7-9 and J is TRBJ2-5; D is unclear. Trimming left V 5 bases short and J 5 bases short, with 18 bases between. CDR3 length: 15 residues. Germline loops: CDR1 SEHNR, CDR2 FQNEAQ (reference sequence). The CDR3 loop reads CASSAFGVGSETQYF. CDR3 in DNA: TGTGCCAGCAGCGCCTTTGGGGTGGGTTCGGAGACCCAGTACTTC.

The chain has TRBV6-6 and TRBJ1-5; D unclear. This CDR3 has 13 residues. Germline assignment: CDR1 MNHNY and CDR2 SVGAGI (reference sequence). V was pared by 6 bases and J by 1 base, with 7 bases between. This CDR3 is CASRYQSNQPQHF. The CDR3, as DNA: TGTGCCAGCAGGTACCAGAGCAATCAGCCCCAGCATTTT.

CDR3 DNA sequence: TGCGCCAGCAGCCAGCGGGCTAGCGGGGGGGGAATGTTTGGCACAGATACGCAGTATTTT. It encodes CASSQRASGGGMFGTDTQYF. The chain links TRBV4-1 to TRBJ2-3; 12 bases line up with TRBD2. V shed 3 bases, J shed 1 base, and the junction held 14 bases outside the gene matches. CDR1 MGHRA and CDR2 YSYEKL come from the germline V gene. This CDR3 has 20 amino acids.

The rearrangement links TRBV5-4 to TRBJ1-1; weak D call: TRBD1 (5 bases). CDR1 and CDR2 (germline): SGHNT, YYREEE (reference sequence). CDR3 length: 16 amino acids. Between the trimmed V and J ends, which lost 2 bases and 0 bases, there was a span of 14 bases. The chain's CDR3 is CASSFGGSAMNTEAFF. CDR3 coding DNA: TGTGCCAGCAGCTTTGGGGGTTCGGCCATGAACACTGAAGCTTTCTTT.

This sequence joins TRBV5-5 and TRBJ1-4, with D perhaps TRBD1 (5 bases). The V gene lost 4 bases and the J gene lost 7 bases, with 26 bases spanning the gap. The CDR3 has 18 residues. Germline V gives CDR1 SGHKS, CDR2 YYEKEE (reference sequence). CDR3 sequence (DNA): TGTGCCAGCAGCCGGGGCGGTACGGGGATAGGAGGTGGTGAAAAACTGTTTTTT. Translated, it gives CASSRGGTGIGGGEKLFF.

The V call is TRBV2, the J call TRBJ2-2; the D gene is possibly TRBD2 (5 bases). Germline CDR1 SNHLY, CDR2 FYNNEI. There are 14 residues in the CDR3. The V and J ends lost 8 bases and 0 bases respectively, with 10 bases between them. The DNA for the CDR3 is TGTGCCAGCGGAGCGACTACGAACACCGGGGAGCTGTTTTTT. Protein sequence: CASGATTNTGELFF.

The chain is built from TRBV9 and TRBJ1-1, with D possibly TRBD1 on 5 matching bases. Germline assignment: CDR1 SGDLS and CDR2 YYNGEE. V lost 7 bases to trimming and J lost 4 bases, with 11 bases between them. The CDR3 has 12 residues. CDR3: CASGGVGTEAFF. In DNA form, the CDR3 reads TGTGCCAGCGGGGGAGTCGGCACTGAAGCTTTCTTT.

The V and J genes are TRBV7-2 and TRBJ2-7; maybe TRBD1 (7 bases). The CDR3 has 15 residues. Germline V lookup: CDR1 SGHTA, CDR2 FQGNSA. With 8 bases removed from V and 7 bases from J, the gap between germline ends came to 24 bases. CDR3 protein: CASGFGGTALGEQYF. As DNA, the CDR3 is TGTGCCAGCGGGTTCGGCGGGACAGCGCTAGGGGAGCAGTACTTC.

The V and J genes are TRBV4-1 and TRBJ2-1; 12 bases fit TRBD2. This CDR3 spans 16 amino acids. V dropped 2 bases and J dropped 4; count of bases not matched to a gene: 3. CDR1 is MGHRA and CDR2 is YSYEKL in the germline V gene. CDR3 protein: CASSQTTSGSYNEQFF. For the CDR3, the DNA is TGCGCCAGCAGCCAAACGACTAGCGGGAGTTACAATGAGCAGTTCTTC.

In DNA form, the CDR3 reads TGTGCCAGCAGTGAAAGGGACCAGCTCACCGGGGAGCTGTTTTTT. Amino acid sequence: CASSERDQLTGELFF. V is TRBV6-1 and J is TRBJ2-2; D is tentatively TRBD1 or TRBD2 (5 bases each). Trimming took off 2 bases at V and 4 bases at J, with 11 bases between the two ends. CDR3 size: 15 residues. The V gene's germline CDR1 is MNHNS and CDR2 SASEGT.